This TCR beta chain was captured in a study of shared clonotypes between healthy human individuals. The study, taken as a whole, reports: Clonotype sharing among donors was expected to depend on sequencing depth.

Researchers ran the assay at a deep level. The protocol was immunoSEQ multiplex PCR, while the TCRdb copy is restricted to in-frame clones and leaves out a portion. The top ten hold over 0.1% of the sample, which has hundreds of thousands of clones, roughly 96% seen once. About this clone itself: Its antigen is unknown.

This CDR3 region has 15 residues. V was pared by 5 bases and J by 0 bases, with 14 bases between. The germline gives CDR1 MNHEY, CDR2 SMNVEV (reference sequence). Terminally differentiated effector memory CD45RA+ cells were excluded from the naive CD8 cells, which were CD45RO-negative and positively selected for CCR7. The chain has TRBV27 and TRBJ2-7, with D possibly matching TRBD2 (6 bases). The sequenced sample consisted of naive CD8+ T cells sorted from blood. This TCR was sampled from a woman in her 30s in good health. This CDR3 reads CASSLRDGSSYEQYF. CDR3 bases: TGTGCCAGCAGTCTCCGGGACGGGAGCTCCTACGAGCAGTACTTC.